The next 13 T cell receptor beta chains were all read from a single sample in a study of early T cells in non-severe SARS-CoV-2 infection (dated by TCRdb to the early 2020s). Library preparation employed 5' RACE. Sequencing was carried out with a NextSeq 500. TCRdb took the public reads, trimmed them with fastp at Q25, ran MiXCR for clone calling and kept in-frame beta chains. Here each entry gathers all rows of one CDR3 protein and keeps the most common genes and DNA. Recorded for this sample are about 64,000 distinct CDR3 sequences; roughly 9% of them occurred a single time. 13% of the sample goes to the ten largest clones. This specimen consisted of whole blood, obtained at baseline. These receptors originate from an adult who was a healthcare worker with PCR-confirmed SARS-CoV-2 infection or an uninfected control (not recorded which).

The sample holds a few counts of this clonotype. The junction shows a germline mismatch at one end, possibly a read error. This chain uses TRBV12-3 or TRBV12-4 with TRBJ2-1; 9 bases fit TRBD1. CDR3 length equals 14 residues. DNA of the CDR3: TGTGCCAGCAGTTTAGACGGGACAGGGAGAGCGGAGGTCTTC. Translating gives CASSLDGTGRAEVF.

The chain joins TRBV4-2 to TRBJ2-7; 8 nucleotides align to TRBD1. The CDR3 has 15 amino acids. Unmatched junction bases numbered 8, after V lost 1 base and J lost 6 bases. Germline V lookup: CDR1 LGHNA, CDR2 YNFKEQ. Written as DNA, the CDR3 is TGTGCCAGCAGCCAAGTGGGCAGGGGGCTTGTCGAGCAGTACTTC. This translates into CASSQVGRGLVEQYF.

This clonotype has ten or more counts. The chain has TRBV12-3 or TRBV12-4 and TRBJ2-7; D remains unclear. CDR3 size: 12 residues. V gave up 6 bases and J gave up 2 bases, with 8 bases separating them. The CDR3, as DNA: TGTGCCAGCAGCCCGTCCCCCTACGAGCAGTACTTC. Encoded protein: CASSPSPYEQYF.

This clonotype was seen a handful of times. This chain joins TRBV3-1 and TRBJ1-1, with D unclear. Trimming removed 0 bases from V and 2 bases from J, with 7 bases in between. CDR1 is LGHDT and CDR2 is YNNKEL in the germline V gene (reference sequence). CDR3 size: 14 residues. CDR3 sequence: CASSQDPENTEAFF. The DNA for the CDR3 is TGTGCCAGCAGCCAAGATCCGGAAAACACTGAAGCTTTCTTT.

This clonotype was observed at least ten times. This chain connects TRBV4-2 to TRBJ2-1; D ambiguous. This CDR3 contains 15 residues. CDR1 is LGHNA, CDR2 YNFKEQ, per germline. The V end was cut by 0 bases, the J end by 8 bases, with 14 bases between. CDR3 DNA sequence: TGTGCCAGCAGCCAAGATGAATATAGCCCCGATGAGCAGTTCTTC. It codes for CASSQDEYSPDEQFF.

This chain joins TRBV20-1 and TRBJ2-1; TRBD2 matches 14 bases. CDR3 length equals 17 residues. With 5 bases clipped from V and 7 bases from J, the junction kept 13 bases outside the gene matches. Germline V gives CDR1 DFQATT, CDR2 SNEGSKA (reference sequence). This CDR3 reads CSADRPRGLAGANEQFF. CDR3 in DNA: TGCAGTGCTGACCGCCCCAGGGGACTAGCGGGAGCGAATGAGCAGTTCTTC.

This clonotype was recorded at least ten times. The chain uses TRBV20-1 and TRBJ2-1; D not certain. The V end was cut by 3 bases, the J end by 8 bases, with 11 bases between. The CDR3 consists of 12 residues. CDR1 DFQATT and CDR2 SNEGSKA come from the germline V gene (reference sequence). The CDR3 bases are TGCAGTGCTAGGCCCGGCAGCCATGAGCAGTTCTTC. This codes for CSARPGSHEQFF.

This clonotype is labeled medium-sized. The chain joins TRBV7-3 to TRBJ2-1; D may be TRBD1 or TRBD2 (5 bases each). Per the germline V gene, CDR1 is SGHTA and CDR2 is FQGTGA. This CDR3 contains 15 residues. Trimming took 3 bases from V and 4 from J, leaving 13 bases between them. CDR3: CASSFGMGEYNEQFF. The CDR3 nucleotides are TGTGCCAGCAGCTTTGGTATGGGGGAATACAATGAGCAGTTCTTC.

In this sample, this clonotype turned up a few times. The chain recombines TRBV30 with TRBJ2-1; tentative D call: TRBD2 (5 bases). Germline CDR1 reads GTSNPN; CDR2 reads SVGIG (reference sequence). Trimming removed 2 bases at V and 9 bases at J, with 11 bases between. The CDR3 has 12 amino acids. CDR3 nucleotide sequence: TGTGCCTGGAGTCCTACCGGAGGTGAGCAGTTCTTC. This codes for CAWSPTGGEQFF.

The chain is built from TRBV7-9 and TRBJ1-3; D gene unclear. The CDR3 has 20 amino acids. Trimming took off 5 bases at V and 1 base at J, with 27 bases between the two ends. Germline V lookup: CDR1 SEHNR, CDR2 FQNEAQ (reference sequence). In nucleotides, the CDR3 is TGTGCCAGCAGCCGATTTACTTCCTCGGGGTTAGCGGGGTCTGGAAACACCATATATTTT. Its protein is CASSRFTSSGLAGSGNTIYF.

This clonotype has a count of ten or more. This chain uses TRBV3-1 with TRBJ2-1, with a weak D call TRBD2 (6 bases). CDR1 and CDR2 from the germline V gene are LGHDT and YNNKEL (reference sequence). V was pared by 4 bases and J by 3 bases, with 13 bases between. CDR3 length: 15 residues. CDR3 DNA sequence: TGTGCCAGCAGCCCTACTAGGGGACTCTACAATGAGCAGTTCTTC. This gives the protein CASSPTRGLYNEQFF.

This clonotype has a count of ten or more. The CDR3 nucleotides are TGTGCCAGCAGCTCCTCTAGCGGGAGTAGGAGCTCCTACGAGCAGTACTTC. Protein product: CASSSSSGSRSSYEQYF. The J gene is TRBJ2-7, the V gene TRBV7-9; TRBD2 matches at 10 bases. The CDR3 runs 17 residues. The germline CDR1 and CDR2 sequences are SEHNR and FQNEAQ (reference sequence). The ends lost 4 bases at V and 0 bases at J; junction bases unmatched: 9. Full variable domain (remainder filled in from reference TRBV7-9 and TRBJ2-7): DTGVSQNPRHKITKRGQNVTFRCDPISEHNRLYWYRQTLGQGPEFLTYFQNEAQLEKSRLLSDRFSAERPKGSFSTLEIQRTEQGDSAMYLCASSSSSGSRSSYEQYFGPGTRLTVT.

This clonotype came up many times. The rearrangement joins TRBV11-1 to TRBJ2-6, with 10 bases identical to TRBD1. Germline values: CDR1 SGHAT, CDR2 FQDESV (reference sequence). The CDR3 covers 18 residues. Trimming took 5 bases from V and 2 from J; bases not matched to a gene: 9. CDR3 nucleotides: TGTGCCAGCAGCCCGACAGGGGGCGCAATAACTGGGGCCAACGTCCTGACTTTC. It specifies CASSPTGGAITGANVLTF.